The 23 T cell receptor beta chains below all came from one sample that was sequenced in a study of molecular identifiers for immune sequencing clone quantification (dated by TCRdb to the late 2010s). The library was obtained by PCR. Instrument used: Illumina HiSeq 4000. TCRdb trimmed the raw reads at Q25, called clones with MiXCR and kept productive beta chains. Each entry merges the rows of one CDR3 protein and shows their most common DNA and genes. This sample lists 60,000 to 70,000 distinct CDR3 sequences; less than 20% were detected once. The biggest ten clones account for 1.4% to 1.5% of the sample. The sample taken for sequencing was naive CD8+ T cells from blood, with Jurkat cell RNA spiked in. The cell subset or site label on this specimen signifies: FACS-sorted CD8+CD4-CCR7+CD45RA+ naive T cells. The source is a human donor in good health. Some libraries in this study had Jurkat cell RNA spiked in.

This clonotype was found many times. This sequence joins TRBV2 and TRBJ2-6, with TRBD2 as a possible D gene (5 bases). The CDR3 is made up of 15 amino acids. The V and J ends lost 4 bases and 0 bases respectively, with 7 bases between them. Germline V gene lookup returns CDR1 SNHLY and CDR2 FYNNEI. CDR3 bases: TGTGCCAGCAGTGCGGGAAACTCTGGGGCCAACGTCCTGACTTTC. Encoded protein: CASSAGNSGANVLTF.

This clonotype was seen repeatedly, ten times or more. This chain connects TRBV6-5 to TRBJ1-5; 7 nucleotides agree with TRBD1. The CDR3 contains 15 residues. The junction had 5 bases not matched to a gene; V was cut back by 6 bases and J by 0 bases. CDR1 is MNHEY and CDR2 is SVGAGI in the germline V gene. The CDR3: CASRAGGFSNQPQHF. DNA of the CDR3: TGTGCCAGCAGAGCAGGGGGATTTAGCAATCAGCCCCAGCATTTT.

In regard to this clonotype: Just one base apart from a much larger clone, this may be a read error. The chain joins TRBV13 to TRBJ2-7; TRBD2 is a possible D gene (5 bases). V was pared by 5 bases and J by 1 base, with 21 bases between. This CDR3 region has 17 residues. Germline CDR1 is PRHDT and CDR2 is FYEKMQ (reference sequence). The CDR3 bases are TGTGCCAGCAGCCCCTCCCGGGCCGGGGTTAGTTCCTACGAGCAGTACTTC. Protein: CASSPSRAGVSSYEQYF. Complete variable domain (other parts from reference TRBV13 and TRBJ2-7): AAGVIQSPRHLIKEKRETATLKCYPIPRHDTVYWYQQGPGQDPQFLISFYEKMQSDKGSIPDRFSAQQFSDYHSELNMSSLELGDSALYFCASSPSRAGVSSYEQYFGPGTRLTVT.

The table lists this clonotype with a few counts. The rearrangement joins TRBV12-3 or TRBV12-4 to TRBJ2-1; D not resolved. Between the trimmed V and J ends, which lost 2 bases and 6 bases, there was a span of 11 bases. The CDR3 has 14 residues. This CDR3 is CASSLLVSPNEQFF. CDR3 coding DNA: TGTGCCAGCAGTTTATTGGTCAGTCCCAATGAGCAGTTCTTC.

About this clonotype: It may be a read error: a sequence one base away is much more abundant. CDR3 amino acids: CSARSLAGLTDTRYF. The CDR3 DNA follows: TGCAGTGCTAGATCATTAGCGGGGCTCACAGATACGCGGTATTTT. The chain links TRBV20-1 to TRBJ2-3, with 8 positions matching TRBD2. Germline assignment: CDR1 DFQATT and CDR2 SNEGSKA (reference sequence). The CDR3 spans 15 residues.

This clonotype has a handful of counts. The V call is TRBV29-1, the J call TRBJ1-2; D gene unclear. V shed 4 bases and J shed 1 base, with 4 bases lying between them. This CDR3 comprises 11 residues. Per germline, CDR1 SQVTM and CDR2 ANQGSEA. The CDR3 sequence: CSVVDNYGYTF. In DNA form, the CDR3 reads TGCAGCGTTGTCGATAACTATGGCTACACCTTC.

The V and J genes are TRBV13 and TRBJ2-7, with D maybe TRBD2 (6 bases). V lost 5 bases and J lost 3, with 14 bases in between. Germline CDR1 is PRHDT and CDR2 is FYEKMQ (reference sequence). This CDR3 region has 14 residues. The CDR3 DNA follows: TGTGCCAGCAGCCGGGGGAGGACCCGCTACGAGCAGTACTTC. Its translation is CASSRGRTRYEQYF. Based on the CDR3 plus reference TRBV13 and TRBJ2-7, the full variable domain is AAGVIQSPRHLIKEKRETATLKCYPIPRHDTVYWYQQGPGQDPQFLISFYEKMQSDKGSIPDRFSAQQFSDYHSELNMSSLELGDSALYFCASSRGRTRYEQYFGPGTRLTVT.

This clonotype was seen a handful of times. The J gene is TRBJ2-1, the V gene TRBV19, with a weak D call TRBD1 (5 bases). The CDR3 covers 15 residues. CDR1 LNHDA and CDR2 SQIVND come from the germline V gene (reference sequence). The V gene lost 3 bases and the J gene lost 3 bases, with 12 bases spanning the gap. The CDR3 protein is CASSIGLGHYNEQFF. The CDR3, as DNA: TGTGCCAGTAGTATCGGGTTAGGACACTACAATGAGCAGTTCTTC.

The chain joins TRBV6-5 to TRBJ1-2; D perhaps matches TRBD1 (5 bases). The CDR3 is 15 amino acids. Germline V CDR1 and CDR2: MNHEY, SVGAGI. The V end lost 0 bases, the J end lost 8 bases, and 16 bases lay between the germline ends. CDR3 coding DNA: TGTGCCAGCAGTTACTCGACGGGGGGGGGGAGAGGCTACACCTTC. This gives the protein CASSYSTGGGRGYTF.

The table lists this clonotype with a few counts. The gene calls are TRBV16 and TRBJ2-7; no reliable D call. This CDR3 has 14 residues. Germline CDR1 and CDR2: KGHSY and FQNENV. Trimming removed 0 bases at V and 3 bases at J, with 9 bases between. CDR3 residues: CASSQSYSIYEQYF. As DNA, the CDR3 is TGTGCCAGCAGCCAATCTTATAGCATCTACGAGCAGTACTTC.

As concerns this clonotype: A single base separates this from a much larger clone, so it may be a read error. The rearrangement uses TRBV12-3 or TRBV12-4 and TRBJ1-2, with D hard to call. V lost 2 bases and J lost 7, with 14 bases in between. The CDR3 spans 14 residues. Here the CDR3 DNA reads TGTGCCAGCAGTTTAAGTTCAGGTGGCCCTGGCTACACCTTC. Protein sequence: CASSLSSGGPGYTF.

Ten or more counts support this clonotype. The chain joins TRBV27 to TRBJ1-5; 12 positions match TRBD1. Germline lookup yields CDR1 MNHEY and CDR2 SMNVEV (reference sequence). Trimming cost V 5 bases and J 2 bases; bases outside gene matches: 16. This CDR3 has 20 residues. The DNA for the CDR3 is TGTGCCAGCAGTCAAACTTCCGGGACAGGGGGCTATGAAGGCAATCAGCCCCAGCATTTT. Translation: CASSQTSGTGGYEGNQPQHF.

The chain carries TRBV7-3 and TRBJ2-1; 7 bases map to TRBD2. CDR1 is SGHTA, CDR2 FQGTGA, per germline. V lost 5 bases, J lost 1 base, and 2 bases stayed unmatched. The CDR3 consists of 14 residues. This chain's CDR3 is CASSGGGSYNEQFF. For the CDR3, the DNA is TGTGCCAGCAGCGGGGGAGGGTCCTACAATGAGCAGTTCTTC.

This chain uses TRBV3-1 with TRBJ2-3; D perhaps matches TRBD1 (7 bases). Per germline, CDR1 LGHDT and CDR2 YNNKEL (reference sequence). Between the trimmed V and J ends, which lost 4 bases and 0 bases, there was a span of 26 bases. The CDR3 covers 20 residues. The CDR3 region is CASSLTGSPSAVLSTDTQYF. The CDR3 DNA follows: TGTGCCAGCAGCCTGACAGGGTCGCCTAGCGCGGTCCTTAGCACAGATACGCAGTATTTT.

The sample holds many counts of this clonotype. The chain links TRBV7-9 to TRBJ1-2; D is unresolved. The V gene lost 6 bases and the J gene lost 3 bases, with 8 bases spanning the gap. Germline loops: CDR1 SEHNR, CDR2 FQNEAQ (reference sequence). The length of the CDR3 is 12 residues. CDR3 DNA sequence: TGTGCCAGCAGTAGAGAATACTATGGCTACACCTTC. Translating it yields CASSREYYGYTF.

In its sample, this clonotype was seen many times. The chain uses TRBV27 and TRBJ2-7, with unresolved D. Germline V gene data show CDR1 as MNHEY and CDR2 as SMNVEV (reference sequence). The CDR3 covers 11 residues. Trimming shortened V by 8 bases and J by 4 bases, and 9 bases separated the two germline ends. The CDR3 region has the DNA TGTGCCAGCCGTGTAGGGTACGAGCAGTACTTC. This encodes CASRVGYEQYF.

V gene TRBV7-8 combines with J gene TRBJ2-7; tentative D call: TRBD2 (6 bases). V lost 1 base, J lost 3 bases, and 13 bases lay in between. In germline, CDR1 is SGHVS, CDR2 FQNEAQ. CDR3 length equals 15 residues. The CDR3 DNA reads as TGTGCCAGCAGCTTAGAGGCTAGCGTTTACTACGAGCAGTACTTC. Encoded protein: CASSLEASVYYEQYF.

As regards this clonotype: The germline gene is not matched at one end of the junction; a read error may be the cause. This sequence joins TRBV20-1 and TRBJ2-1; a possible D gene is TRBD2 (5 bases). The germline V gene has CDR1 DFQATT and CDR2 SNEGSKA (reference sequence). CDR3 size: 16 residues. CDR3 amino acids: CSARASGGATYNERFF. DNA for the CDR3: TGCAGTGCTAGAGCGTCTGGAGGAGCAACCTACAATGAGCGGTTCTTC.

Comment on this clonotype: A much larger clone differs by one base, so this may be a read error. The rearrangement uses TRBV12-3 or TRBV12-4 and TRBJ2-2; 8 bases are a match to TRBD2. The CDR3 runs to 15 residues. J lost 3 bases, V lost 8 bases, and 8 bases had no gene match. The CDR3 region has the DNA TGTGCCAGCGTGCTTGGACTAGCTGACACCGGGGAGCTGTTTTTT. Residues: CASVLGLADTGELFF.

At least ten counts were recorded for this clonotype. The chain combines TRBV20-1 with TRBJ2-5, with a weak D call TRBD2 (6 bases). The germline gives CDR1 DFQATT, CDR2 SNEGSKA (reference sequence). The CDR3 runs 14 residues. V lost 0 bases and J 5 bases, leaving 13 bases between the germline ends. CDR3 sequence reads: CSARDLEGSETQYF. The CDR3 coding sequence is TGCAGTGCTAGAGATCTGGAGGGATCCGAGACCCAGTACTTC.

This clonotype was detected ten times or more. The junction departs from the called germline gene at one end, perhaps through a read error. The chain recombines TRBV29-1 with TRBJ1-1; tentative D call: TRBD1 (6 bases). This CDR3 region has 13 residues. Germline CDR1 reads SQVTM; CDR2 reads ANQGSEA. The CDR3 reads CSAPGQMNSEAFF. The CDR3, as DNA: TGCAGCGCCCCTGGACAGATGAACAGTGAAGCTTTCTTT.

Comments on this clonotype: At one end the junction does not follow the germline gene, possibly because of a read error. The chain recombines TRBV7-8 with TRBJ2-2; D gene ambiguous. The CDR3 consists of 17 residues. Germline V gives CDR1 SGHVS, CDR2 FQNEAQ. DNA of the CDR3: TGTCCCAGCAGCTTAGGGCTTTGGGCGGAGAACACCGGGGAGCTGTTTTTT. Translated: CPSSLGLWAENTGELFF. The full variable domain, rest sourced from reference TRBV7-8 and TRBJ2-2, is GAGVSQSPRYKVAKRGQDVALRCDPISGHVSLFWYQQALGQGPEFLTYFQNEAQLDKSGLPSDRFFAERPEGSVSTLKIQRTQQEDSAVYLCPSSLGLWAENTGELFFGEGSRLTVL.

The rearrangement links TRBV3-1 to TRBJ2-7; tentatively, D is TRBD2 (6 bases). Trimming left V 5 bases short and J 6 bases short, with 14 bases between. Per the germline V gene, CDR1 is LGHDT and CDR2 is YNNKEL (reference sequence). The CDR3 length is 13 residues. CDR3 amino acids: CASSDSPGVEQYF. The CDR3 region has the DNA TGTGCCAGCAGCGATTCCCCGGGGGTCGAGCAGTACTTC.